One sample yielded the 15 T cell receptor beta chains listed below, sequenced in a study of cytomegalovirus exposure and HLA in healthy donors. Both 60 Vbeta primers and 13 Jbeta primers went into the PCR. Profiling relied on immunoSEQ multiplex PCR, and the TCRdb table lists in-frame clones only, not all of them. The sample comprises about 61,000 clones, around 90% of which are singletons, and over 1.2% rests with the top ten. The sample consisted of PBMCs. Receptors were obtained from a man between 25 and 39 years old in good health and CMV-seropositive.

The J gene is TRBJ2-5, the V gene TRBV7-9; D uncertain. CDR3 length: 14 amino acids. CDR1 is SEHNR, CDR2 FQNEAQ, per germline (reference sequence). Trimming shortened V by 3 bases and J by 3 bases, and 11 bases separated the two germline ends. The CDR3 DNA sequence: TGTGCCAGCAGCTTGGCAAATTCCGAAGAGACCCAGTACTTC. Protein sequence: CASSLANSEETQYF.

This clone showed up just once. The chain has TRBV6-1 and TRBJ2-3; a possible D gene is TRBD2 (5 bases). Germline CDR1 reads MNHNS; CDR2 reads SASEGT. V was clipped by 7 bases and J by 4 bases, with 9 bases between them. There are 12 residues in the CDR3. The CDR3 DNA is TGTGCCAGCAAGACGGGATCAGATACGCAGTATTTT. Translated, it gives CASKTGSDTQYF.

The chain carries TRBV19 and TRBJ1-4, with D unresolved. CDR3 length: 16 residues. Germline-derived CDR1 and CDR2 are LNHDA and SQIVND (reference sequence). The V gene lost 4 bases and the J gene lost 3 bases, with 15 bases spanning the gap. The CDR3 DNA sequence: TGTGCCAGTAGTAGCCCGCGCGAGCTAGCTAATGAAAAACTGTTTTTT. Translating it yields CASSSPRELANEKLFF.

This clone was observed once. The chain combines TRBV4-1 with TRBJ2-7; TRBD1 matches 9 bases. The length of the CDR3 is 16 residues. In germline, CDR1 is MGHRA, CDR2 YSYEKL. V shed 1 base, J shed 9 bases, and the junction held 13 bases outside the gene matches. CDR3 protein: CASSQAPGQGFGGQYF. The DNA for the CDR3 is TGCGCCAGCAGCCAAGCCCCGGGACAGGGCTTTGGGGGGCAGTACTTC.

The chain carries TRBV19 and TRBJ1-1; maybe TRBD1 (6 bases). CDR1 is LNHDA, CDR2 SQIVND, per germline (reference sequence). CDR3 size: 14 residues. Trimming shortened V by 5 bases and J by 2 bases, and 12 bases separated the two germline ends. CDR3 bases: TGTGCCAGTAGTCCTACAGGGACCAACACTGAAGCTTTCTTT. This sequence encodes CASSPTGTNTEAFF.

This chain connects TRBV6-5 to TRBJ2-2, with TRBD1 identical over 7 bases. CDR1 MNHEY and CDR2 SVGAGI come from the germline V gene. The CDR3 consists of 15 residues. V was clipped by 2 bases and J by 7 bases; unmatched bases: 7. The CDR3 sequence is CASSYRTGDSGELFF. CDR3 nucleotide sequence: TGTGCCAGCAGTTACCGTACAGGGGATAGCGGGGAGCTGTTTTTT.

The CDR3 here is CASSSRKGLAAGNEQFF. The CDR3 DNA is TGTGCCAGCAGCTCTCGAAAAGGACTAGCGGCGGGCAATGAGCAGTTCTTC. The chain recombines TRBV7-8 with TRBJ2-1; 10 bases align to TRBD2. The CDR3 runs to 17 residues. Unmatched junction bases numbered 12, after V lost 4 bases and J lost 6 bases. Germline CDR1 is SGHVS and CDR2 is FQNEAQ.

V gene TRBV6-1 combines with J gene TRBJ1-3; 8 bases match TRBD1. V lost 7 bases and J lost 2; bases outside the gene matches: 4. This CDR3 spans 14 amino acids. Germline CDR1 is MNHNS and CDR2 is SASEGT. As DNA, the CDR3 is TGTGCCAGCAACACAGGGGGTCCTGGAAACACCATATATTTT. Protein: CASNTGGPGNTIYF.

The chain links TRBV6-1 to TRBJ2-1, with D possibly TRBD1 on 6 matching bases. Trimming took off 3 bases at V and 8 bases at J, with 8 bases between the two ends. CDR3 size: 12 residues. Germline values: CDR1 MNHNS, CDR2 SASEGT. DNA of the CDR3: TGTGCCAGCAGTGACAGGGGTGATGAGCAGTTCTTC. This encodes CASSDRGDEQFF.

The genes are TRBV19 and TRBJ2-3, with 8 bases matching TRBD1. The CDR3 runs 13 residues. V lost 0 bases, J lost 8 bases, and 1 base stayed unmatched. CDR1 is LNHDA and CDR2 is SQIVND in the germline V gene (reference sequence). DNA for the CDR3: TGTGCCAGTAGTATAGACGACAGGGGTACGCAGTATTTT. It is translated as CASSIDDRGTQYF.

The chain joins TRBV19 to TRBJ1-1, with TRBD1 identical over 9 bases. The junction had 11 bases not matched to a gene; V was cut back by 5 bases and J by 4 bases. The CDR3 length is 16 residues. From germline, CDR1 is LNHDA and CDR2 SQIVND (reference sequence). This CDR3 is CASSPQGALFSTEAFF. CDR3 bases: TGTGCCAGTAGTCCACAGGGGGCGCTTTTTAGCACTGAAGCTTTCTTT.

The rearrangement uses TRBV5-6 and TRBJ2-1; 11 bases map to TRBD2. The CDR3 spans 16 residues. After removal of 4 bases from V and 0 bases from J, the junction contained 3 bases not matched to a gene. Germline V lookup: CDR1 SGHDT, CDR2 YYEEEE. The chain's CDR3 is CASSRGLAASYNEQFF. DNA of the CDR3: TGTGCCAGCAGCAGGGGACTAGCGGCCTCCTACAATGAGCAGTTCTTC.

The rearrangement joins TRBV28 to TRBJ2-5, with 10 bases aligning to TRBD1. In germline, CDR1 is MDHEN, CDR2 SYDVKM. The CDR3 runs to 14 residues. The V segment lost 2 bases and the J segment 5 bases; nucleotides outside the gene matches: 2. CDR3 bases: TGTGCCAGCAGTTTAAGGACAGGGGGGGAGACCCAGTACTTC. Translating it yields CASSLRTGGETQYF.

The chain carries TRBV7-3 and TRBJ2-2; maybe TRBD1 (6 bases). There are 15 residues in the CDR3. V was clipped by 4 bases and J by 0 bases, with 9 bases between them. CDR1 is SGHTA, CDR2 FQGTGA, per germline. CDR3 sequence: CASSSTGSNTGELFF. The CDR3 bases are TGTGCCAGCAGCTCGACAGGATCGAACACCGGGGAGCTGTTTTTT.

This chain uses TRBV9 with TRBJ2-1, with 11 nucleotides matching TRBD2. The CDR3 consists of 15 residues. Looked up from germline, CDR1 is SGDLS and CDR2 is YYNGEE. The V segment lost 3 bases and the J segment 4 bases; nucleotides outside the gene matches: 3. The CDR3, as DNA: TGTGCCAGCAGCGACCGACTAGCGGGATACAATGAGCAGTTCTTC. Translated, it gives CASSDRLAGYNEQFF.